The present TCR beta chain was sequenced within a study of T cells in Graves' hyperthyroidism and ophthalmopathy. Across the study: The initial diagnosis was the point when peripheral blood was collected, ahead of any treatment. Whole-study results and caveats: Onset of ophthalmopathy came a median roughly 6 months after the model predicted it. Researchers report that a 13 V-J model separated ophthalmopathy from stable hyperthyroidism. Most clonotypes expanded in the thyroid (above 0.001) were also present in blood.

The sample holds one count of this clonotype. Its antigen is currently unknown. Regions amplified from RNA transcripts were the TCR beta CDR3 regions. HTBI primers drove first-round RT-PCR of the TCR CDR3. MiXCR, applied by TCRdb to the multiplex PCR reads, yields one record per CDR3 protein. Among roughly 420,000 distinct CDR3 sequences listed, more than 15% were seen once. Material for sequencing was blood. The clonotype comes from a woman under 30 with Graves' hyperthyroidism.

The CDR3 is CASSEILMGGSPYNEQFF. The CDR3 DNA sequence: TGTGCCAGCAGTGAGATCCTAATGGGCGGGAGTCCTTACAATGAGCAGTTCTTC. The V gene is TRBV6-1, the J gene TRBJ2-1; 7 bases agree with TRBD2. After removal of 3 bases from V and 4 bases from J, the junction contained 15 bases not matched to a gene. The CDR3 length is 18 residues. Germline V CDR1 and CDR2: MNHNS, SASEGT.